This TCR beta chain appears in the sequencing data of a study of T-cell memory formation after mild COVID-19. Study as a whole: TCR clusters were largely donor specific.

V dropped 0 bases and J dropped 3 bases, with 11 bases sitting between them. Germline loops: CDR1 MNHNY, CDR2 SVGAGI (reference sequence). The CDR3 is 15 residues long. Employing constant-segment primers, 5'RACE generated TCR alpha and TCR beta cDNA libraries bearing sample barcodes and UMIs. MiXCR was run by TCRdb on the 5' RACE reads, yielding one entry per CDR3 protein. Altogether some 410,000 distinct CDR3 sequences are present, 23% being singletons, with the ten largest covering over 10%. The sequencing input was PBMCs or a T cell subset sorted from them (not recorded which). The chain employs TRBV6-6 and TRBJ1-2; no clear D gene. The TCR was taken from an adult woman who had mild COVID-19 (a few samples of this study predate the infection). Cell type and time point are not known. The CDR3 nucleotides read TGTGCCAGCAGTTACTCAGAGCTCATGTACTATGGCTACACCTTC. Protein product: CASSYSELMYYGYTF.